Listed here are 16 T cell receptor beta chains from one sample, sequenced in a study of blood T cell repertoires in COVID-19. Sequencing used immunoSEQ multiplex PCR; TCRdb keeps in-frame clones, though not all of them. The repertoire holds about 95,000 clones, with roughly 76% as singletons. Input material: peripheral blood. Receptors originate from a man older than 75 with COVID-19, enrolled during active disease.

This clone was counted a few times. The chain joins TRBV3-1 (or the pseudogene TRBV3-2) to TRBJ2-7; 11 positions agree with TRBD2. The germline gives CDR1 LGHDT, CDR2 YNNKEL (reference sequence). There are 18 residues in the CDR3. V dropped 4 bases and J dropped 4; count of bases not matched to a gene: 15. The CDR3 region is CASSRKIAGGPLGYEQYF. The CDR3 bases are TGTGCCAGCAGCCGAAAAATAGCGGGAGGGCCGCTTGGATACGAGCAGTACTTC.

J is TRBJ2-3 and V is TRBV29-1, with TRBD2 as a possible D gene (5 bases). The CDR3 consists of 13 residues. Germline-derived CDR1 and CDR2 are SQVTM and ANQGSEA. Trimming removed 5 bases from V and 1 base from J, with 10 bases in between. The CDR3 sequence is CSVSRAGTDTQYF. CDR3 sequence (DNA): TGCAGCGTTTCCAGAGCGGGCACAGATACGCAGTATTTT.

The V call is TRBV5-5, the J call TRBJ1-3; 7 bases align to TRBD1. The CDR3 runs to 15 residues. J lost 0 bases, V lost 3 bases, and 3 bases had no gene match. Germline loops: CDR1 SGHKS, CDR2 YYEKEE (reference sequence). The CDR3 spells CASSSTGASGNTIYF. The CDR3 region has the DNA TGTGCCAGCAGCTCCACAGGGGCCTCTGGAAACACCATATATTTT.

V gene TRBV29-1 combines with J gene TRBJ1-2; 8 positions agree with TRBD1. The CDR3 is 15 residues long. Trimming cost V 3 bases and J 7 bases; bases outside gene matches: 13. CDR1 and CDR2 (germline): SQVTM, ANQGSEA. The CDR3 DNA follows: TGCAGCGTTGACGTACCCCCCAGGGGGCTTGCTGGCTACACCTTC. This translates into CSVDVPPRGLAGYTF.

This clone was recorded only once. The CDR3 here is CASSLVGGLSVEAFF. The CDR3 region has the DNA TGTGCCAGCAGCTTAGTGGGGGGATTAAGTGTTGAAGCTTTCTTT. V and J are TRBV7-8 and TRBJ1-1; D perhaps matches TRBD1 (5 bases). The germline gives CDR1 SGHVS, CDR2 FQNEAQ. This CDR3 region has 15 residues. V was trimmed by 1 base and J by 7 bases, leaving 16 bases between them.

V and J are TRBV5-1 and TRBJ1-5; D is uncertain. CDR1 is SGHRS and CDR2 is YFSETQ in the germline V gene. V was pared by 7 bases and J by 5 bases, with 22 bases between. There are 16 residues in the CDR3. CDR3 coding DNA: TGCGCCAGCCGGATGGCCGGCCCCCAAGGAGATCAGCCCCAGCATTTT. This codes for CASRMAGPQGDQPQHF. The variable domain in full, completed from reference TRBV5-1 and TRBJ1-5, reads KAGVTQTPRYLIKTRGQQVTLSCSPISGHRSVSWYQQTPGQGLQFLFEYFSETQRNKGNFPGRFSGRQFSNSRSEMNVSTLELGDSALYLCASRMAGPQGDQPQHFGDGTRLSIL.

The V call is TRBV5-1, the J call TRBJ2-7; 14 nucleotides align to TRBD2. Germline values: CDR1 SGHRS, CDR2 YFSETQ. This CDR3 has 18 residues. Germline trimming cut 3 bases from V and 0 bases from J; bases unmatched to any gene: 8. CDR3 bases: TGCGCCAGCAGCTCCGGGACTAGCGGGGGTTGGAGCTCCTACGAGCAGTACTTC. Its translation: CASSSGTSGGWSSYEQYF.

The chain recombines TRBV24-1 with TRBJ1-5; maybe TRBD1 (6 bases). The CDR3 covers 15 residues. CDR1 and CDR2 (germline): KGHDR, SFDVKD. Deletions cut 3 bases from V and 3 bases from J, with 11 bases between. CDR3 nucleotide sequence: TGTGCCACCAGTGATCCCCGGGACAACAATCAGCCCCAGCATTTT. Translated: CATSDPRDNNQPQHF.

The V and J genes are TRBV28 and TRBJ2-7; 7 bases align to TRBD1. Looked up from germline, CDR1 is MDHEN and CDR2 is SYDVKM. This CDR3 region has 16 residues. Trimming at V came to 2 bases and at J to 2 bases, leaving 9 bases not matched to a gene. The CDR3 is CASSLLSGQRPYEQYF. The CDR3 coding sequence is TGTGCCAGCAGTTTACTCTCGGGACAGCGCCCCTACGAGCAGTACTTC.

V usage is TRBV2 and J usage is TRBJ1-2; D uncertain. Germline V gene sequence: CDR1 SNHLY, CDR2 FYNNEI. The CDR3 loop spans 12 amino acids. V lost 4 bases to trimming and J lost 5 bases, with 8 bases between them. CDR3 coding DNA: TGTGCCAGCAGTGCCGGGAGATATGGCTACACCTTC. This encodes CASSAGRYGYTF.

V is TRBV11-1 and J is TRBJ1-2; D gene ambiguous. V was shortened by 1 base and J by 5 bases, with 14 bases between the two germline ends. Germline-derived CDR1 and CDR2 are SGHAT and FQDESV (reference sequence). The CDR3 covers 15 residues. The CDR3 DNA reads TGTGCCAGCAGCTTAGTACCCCAGGCGGGGTATGGCTACACCTTC. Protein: CASSLVPQAGYGYTF.

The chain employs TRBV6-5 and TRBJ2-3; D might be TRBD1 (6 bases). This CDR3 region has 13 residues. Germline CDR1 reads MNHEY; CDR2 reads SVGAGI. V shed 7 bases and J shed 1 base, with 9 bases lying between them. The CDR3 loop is CASIAGGTDTQYF. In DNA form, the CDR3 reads TGTGCCAGCATCGCAGGGGGCACAGATACGCAGTATTTT.

The CDR3 nucleotides are TGTGCCAGCAGTTACCTTCAGGGGCCAACTAATGAAAAACTGTTTTTT. Translating gives CASSYLQGPTNEKLFF. The chain uses TRBV28 and TRBJ1-4; perhaps TRBD1 as D (6 bases). V was trimmed by 4 bases and J by 0 bases, leaving 12 bases between them. The germline V gene encodes CDR1 MDHEN and CDR2 SYDVKM. The CDR3 has 16 amino acids.

The CDR3, as DNA: TGTGCCAGCAGCGCCAGACTAGCAGATACGCAGTATTTT. Protein sequence: CASSARLADTQYF. This chain joins TRBV4-2 and TRBJ2-3, with D possibly TRBD2 on 6 matching bases. The CDR3 runs 13 residues. Per germline, CDR1 LGHNA and CDR2 YNFKEQ. V was clipped by 5 bases and J by 4 bases, with 10 bases between them.

CDR3 residues: CASSQEGGQPQHF. Here the CDR3 DNA reads TGTGCCAGCAGCCAAGAGGGGGGTCAGCCCCAGCATTTT. The rearrangement links TRBV14 to TRBJ1-5, with D possibly matching TRBD1 (5 bases). V lost 0 bases, J lost 6 bases, and 6 bases lay in between. CDR1 and CDR2 from the germline V gene are SGHDN and FVKESK. There are 13 residues in the CDR3.

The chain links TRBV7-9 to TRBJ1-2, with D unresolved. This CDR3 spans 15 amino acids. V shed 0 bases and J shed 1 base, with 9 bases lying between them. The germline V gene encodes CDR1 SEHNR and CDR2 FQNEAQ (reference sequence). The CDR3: CASSLALGGNYGYTF. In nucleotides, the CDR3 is TGTGCCAGCAGCTTAGCGCTCGGCGGTAACTATGGCTACACCTTC.